This T cell receptor beta chain was identified during a study of cytomegalovirus exposure and HLA in healthy donors. PCR involved 60 Vbeta and 13 Jbeta primers. TCRdb's table, derived via immunoSEQ multiplex PCR, lists solely in-frame clones and lacks some. The table has under 200,000 clones, approximately 70% seen once; the top ten hold roughly 1.9%. V lost 5 bases to trimming and J lost 0 bases; unmatched junction nucleotides: 9. CDR3 size: 16 residues. The germline CDR1 and CDR2 sequences are SEHNR and FQNEAQ (reference sequence). The sequence derives from a woman aged 30 to 39 in good health and CMV-seronegative. The J gene is TRBJ1-2, the V gene TRBV7-9, with 7 bases identical to TRBD1. Sequencing was carried out using PBMCs. CDR3 amino acids: CASSARTGNTNYGYTF. The DNA of the CDR3 is TGTGCCAGCAGCGCCCGGACAGGAAACACTAACTATGGCTACACCTTC.